This record covers a single TCR beta chain. Antigen unknown. TCRdb's copy holds only in-frame clones and misses some; the assay was immunoSEQ multiplex PCR. The sample contains 110,000 to 150,000 clones, about 78% of which appear only once. The CDR3 sequence is 15 residues long. With 6 bases removed from V and 3 bases from J, the gap between germline ends came to 15 bases. From germline, CDR1 is MNHEY and CDR2 SVGAGI. This entry comes from a study of cytotoxic CD8 clonotypes in ibrutinib-treated CLL. Study summary: Among responders, 24 were partial and 2 complete; after median approximately 68 months, around 14 stayed remitted and approximately 12 progressed. After a median roughly twelve months on treatment (6 to 36), response samples were drawn. There were, on average, 255,043 productive templates and tens of thousands of productive rearrangements per sample.

General observations from the study: Clonality climbed at ibrutinib response, then dropped toward baseline at progression.

The sample in question was PBMCs, obtained after 24 months of ibrutinib treatment. The source is a human donor with chronic lymphocytic leukemia. The V gene is TRBV6-5, the J gene TRBJ1-3; weak D call: TRBD1 (5 bases). CDR3 sequence reads: CASRRGLLGGNTIYF. The CDR3 nucleotides are TGTGCCAGCAGAAGGGGCCTTCTCGGTGGAAACACCATATATTTT.